What follows are 25 T cell receptor beta chains derived from one specimen sequenced in a study of vaccination and CD4 T cells after COVID-19. Time point noted: late sampling 161 to 241 days after vaccination in a few convalescent patients. A single record per CDR3 protein comes from TCRdb applying MiXCR to the PCR reads. The sample has 28,000 or so distinct CDR3 sequences, roughly 50% seen once. The input for sequencing was CD4+ T cells from blood, taken about 7 months after SARS-CoV-2 vaccination. Receptor source: a human donor who had recovered from COVID-19.

The gene calls are TRBV19 and TRBJ2-6, with TRBD1 matching over 11 bases. V lost 9 bases and J lost 0; bases outside the gene matches: 10. Germline CDR1 is LNHDA and CDR2 is SQIVND (reference sequence). The CDR3 sequence is 18 residues long. CDR3 sequence (DNA): TGTGCCAGCCGGGACAGGGGGACCGACAGCTCTGGGGCCAACGTCCTGACTTTC. It encodes CASRDRGTDSSGANVLTF.

The CDR3 loop is CASIRSGSYEQFF. CDR3 nucleotide sequence: TGTGCCAGCATTCGGAGCGGGAGCTATGAGCAGTTCTTC. This chain uses TRBV2 with TRBJ2-1; 8 nucleotides agree with TRBD2. The J segment lost 8 bases and the V segment lost 7 bases, leaving 7 bases of the junction unmatched. The CDR3 length is 13 residues. Per the germline V gene, CDR1 is SNHLY and CDR2 is FYNNEI.

J is TRBJ1-1 and V is TRBV7-6, with D maybe TRBD1 (5 bases). Germline V gene data show CDR1 as SGHVS and CDR2 as FNYEAQ. Trimming pared 4 bases from V and 0 bases from J, leaving 15 bases between. There are 16 residues in the CDR3. The DNA of the CDR3 is TGTGCCAGCAGCTCAGCCGGGGGGGAATTGAACACTGAAGCTTTCTTT. Protein sequence: CASSSAGGELNTEAFF.

The chain recombines TRBV4-3 with TRBJ2-3, with 11 bases identical to TRBD2. The CDR3 sequence is 17 residues long. V lost 2 bases to trimming and J lost 5 bases; unmatched junction nucleotides: 9. CDR1 is LGHNA and CDR2 is YSLEER in the germline V gene. The CDR3 DNA reads as TGCGCCAGCAGCCAATGGCTACGGCTAGCGGGGGGAGATACGCAGTATTTT. Amino acid sequence: CASSQWLRLAGGDTQYF.

This rearrangement joins TRBV20-1 to TRBJ1-5; D ambiguous. Per the germline V gene, CDR1 is DFQATT and CDR2 is SNEGSKA (reference sequence). Trimming removed 2 bases at V and 0 bases at J, with 2 bases between. The CDR3 is made up of 12 amino acids. The chain's CDR3 is CSARFSNQPQHF. As DNA, the CDR3 is TGCAGTGCTAGATTTAGCAATCAGCCCCAGCATTTT.

Here the CDR3 reads CASSEQILDRGRVDNSPLHF. The CDR3 DNA reads as TGTGCCAGCAGTGAACAAATCTTGGACAGGGGGCGTGTGGATAATTCACCCCTCCACTTT. The chain joins TRBV6-1 to TRBJ1-6; 11 positions agree with TRBD1. CDR1 is MNHNS, CDR2 SASEGT, per germline. The CDR3 is 20 amino acids. V shed 2 bases, J shed 5 bases, and the junction held 14 bases outside the gene matches.

This chain connects TRBV25-1 to TRBJ2-5; 7 bases fit TRBD2. With V trimmed by 6 bases and J by 1 base, 2 bases remained unmatched. The length of the CDR3 is 13 residues. The germline V gene encodes CDR1 MGHDK and CDR2 SYGVNS. CDR3 sequence: CASSLAAQETQYF. The CDR3 coding sequence is TGTGCCAGCAGCCTAGCGGCCCAAGAGACCCAGTACTTC.

This clonotype came up a few times. J is TRBJ1-2 and V is TRBV19, with unresolved D. Looked up from germline, CDR1 is LNHDA and CDR2 is SQIVND (reference sequence). The CDR3 has 15 residues. Trimming stripped 11 bases from V and 2 bases from J, with 21 bases between. The CDR3 DNA reads as TGTGCCGCAGCCGTGGGAGGGTCATTCAACTATGGCTACACCTTC. Protein sequence: CAAAVGGSFNYGYTF.

V and J are TRBV27 and TRBJ2-5; D might be TRBD1 (5 bases). The germline gives CDR1 MNHEY, CDR2 SMNVEV (reference sequence). This CDR3 has 15 amino acids. V dropped 3 bases and J dropped 4 bases, with 15 bases sitting between them. In nucleotides, the CDR3 is TGTGCCAGCAGTTTCAGGGTGGGTTGGGGAGAGACCCAGTACTTC. It is translated as CASSFRVGWGETQYF.

V is TRBV2 and J is TRBJ1-1, with D possibly being TRBD1 (5 bases). This CDR3 contains 14 residues. V was cut by 10 bases and J by 11 bases, with 26 bases left in between. Per the germline V gene, CDR1 is SNHLY and CDR2 is FYNNEI. CDR3 residues: CATDPRLDSRRAFF. In DNA form, the CDR3 reads TGTGCCACCGACCCCCGACTTGACAGTCGCCGGGCTTTCTTT.

This sequence joins TRBV19 and TRBJ1-1; D gene unclear. Germline assignment: CDR1 LNHDA and CDR2 SQIVND (reference sequence). The V and J ends lost 3 bases and 1 base respectively, with 9 bases between them. The CDR3 spans 14 residues. The CDR3 spells CASSIGLTNTEAFF. The CDR3 DNA is TGTGCCAGTAGTATTGGCTTGACGAACACTGAAGCTTTCTTT.

This clonotype has only a few counts. The chain uses TRBV7-6 and TRBJ2-2; D possibly corresponds to TRBD1 (6 bases). V lost 4 bases and J lost 0, with 12 bases in between. In germline, CDR1 is SGHVS, CDR2 FNYEAQ. CDR3 length equals 16 residues. CDR3 nucleotide sequence: TGTGCCAGCAGCTGGCAGGGGCCTACGAACACCGGGGAGCTGTTTTTT. Amino acids: CASSWQGPTNTGELFF.

The V gene is TRBV20-1, the J gene TRBJ2-1; 9 bases line up with TRBD1. J gave up 5 bases and V 7 bases, and 6 bases lay outside the gene matches. Germline-derived CDR1 and CDR2 are DFQATT and SNEGSKA (reference sequence). The CDR3 loop spans 13 amino acids. The CDR3 sequence: CSVDRGRDNEQFF. The DNA of the CDR3 is TGCAGTGTCGACAGGGGGAGGGACAATGAGCAGTTCTTC.

J is TRBJ2-1 and V is TRBV20-1; D is perhaps TRBD1 (6 bases). CDR1 is DFQATT, CDR2 SNEGSKA, per germline (reference sequence). V lost 1 base and J 10 bases, leaving 23 bases between the germline ends. This CDR3 is 16 amino acids long. DNA of the CDR3: TGCAGTGCTAGAGCATACAGGGCCAATCACAAGGAGGAGCAGTTCTTC. The encoded protein is CSARAYRANHKEEQFF.

This chain uses TRBV2 with TRBJ2-1; D gene unclear. This CDR3 contains 12 residues. V was pared by 3 bases and J by 6 bases, with 6 bases between. Germline V gene lookup returns CDR1 SNHLY and CDR2 FYNNEI. The CDR3 DNA reads as TGTGCCAGCAGTGACGAAGGCAATGAGCAGTTCTTC. Encoded protein: CASSDEGNEQFF.

V gene TRBV5-4 combines with J gene TRBJ2-1, with a weak D call TRBD1 (5 bases). This CDR3 spans 13 amino acids. Germline V gene lookup returns CDR1 SGHNT and CDR2 YYREEE (reference sequence). Trimming took off 1 base at V and 6 bases at J, with 8 bases between the two ends. The CDR3 nucleotides read TGTGCCAGCAGCTTGAGGGGCGGCAATGAGCAGTTCTTC. This sequence encodes CASSLRGGNEQFF.

The gene calls are TRBV7-2 and TRBJ2-3, with D perhaps TRBD1 (5 bases). This CDR3 has 16 residues. Germline CDR1 is SGHTA and CDR2 is FQGNSA. V gave up 5 bases and J gave up 4 bases, with 19 bases separating them. The CDR3 is CASSLSAGRVADTQYF. The CDR3, as DNA: TGTGCCAGCAGCCTGAGTGCCGGCAGGGTGGCAGATACGCAGTATTTT.

V is TRBV28 and J is TRBJ1-5, with D hard to call. The CDR3 is made up of 14 amino acids. Germline V gives CDR1 MDHEN, CDR2 SYDVKM. Trimming shortened V by 6 bases and J by 9 bases, and 18 bases separated the two germline ends. CDR3 nucleotides: TGTGCCAGCAGCTCCGGAAGCCACATGCGGCCCCAGCATTTT. Encoded protein: CASSSGSHMRPQHF.

This clonotype came up a few times. The chain carries TRBV15 and TRBJ2-5, with a possible D match to TRBD1 (5 bases). CDR1 LNHNV and CDR2 YYDKDF come from the germline V gene (reference sequence). The ends were cut back, 3 bases at V and 2 bases at J, with 13 bases in the middle. The CDR3 sequence is 15 residues long. This chain's CDR3 is CATSSARRGQETQYF. CDR3 DNA sequence: TGTGCCACCAGCAGCGCCCGTAGGGGACAAGAGACCCAGTACTTC.

The chain carries TRBV7-2 and TRBJ2-1; 9 bases map to TRBD2. Germline CDR1 reads SGHTA; CDR2 reads FQGNSA. The CDR3 has 15 amino acids. V gave up 4 bases and J gave up 9 bases; unmatched junction bases: 10. The CDR3 DNA reads as TGTGCCAGCAGCTCCGCGAGCGGGAGGCGGGCTGAGCAGTTCTTC. Translating it yields CASSSASGRRAEQFF.

The chain employs TRBV7-9 and TRBJ1-2, with a tentative D call TRBD1 (6 bases). Germline CDR1 is SEHNR and CDR2 is FQNEAQ (reference sequence). V lost 5 bases and J lost 4, with 20 bases in between. CDR3 length: 16 residues. DNA of the CDR3: TGTGCCAGCAGCCCGGACAGAAAGACCGCGGGCTATGGCTACACCTTC. Protein product: CASSPDRKTAGYGYTF.

The chain employs TRBV6-1 and TRBJ1-2, with D hard to call. V was pared by 4 bases and J by 9 bases, with 12 bases between. From germline, CDR1 is MNHNS and CDR2 SASEGT. The CDR3 has 12 residues. In DNA form, the CDR3 reads TGTGCCAGCAGTGGTTGGCTGGATCGCTACACCTTC. This encodes CASSGWLDRYTF.

This chain joins TRBV20-1 and TRBJ2-7; 11 bases align to TRBD2. V lost 3 bases, J lost 6 bases, and 13 bases stayed unmatched. The CDR3 has 16 residues. CDR1 DFQATT and CDR2 SNEGSKA come from the germline V gene (reference sequence). The CDR3 bases are TGCAGTGCTAGGAACCCACAGGGACTAGCGGAAATCGAGCAGTACTTC. Amino acid sequence: CSARNPQGLAEIEQYF.

The V and J genes are TRBV15 and TRBJ2-7; the D is unclear. Trimming stripped 1 base from V and 3 bases from J, with 13 bases between. In germline, CDR1 is LNHNV, CDR2 YYDKDF (reference sequence). The CDR3 runs 15 residues. CDR3: CATSRGQGTLYEQYF. The CDR3 bases are TGTGCCACCAGCAGAGGGCAAGGAACCCTCTACGAGCAGTACTTC.

Only a few counts were recorded for this clonotype. The V call is TRBV10-2, the J call TRBJ2-3; TRBD1 aligns across 7 bases. After removal of 7 bases from V and 7 bases from J, the junction contained 2 bases not matched to a gene. Germline V lookup: CDR1 WSHSY, CDR2 SAAADI. The CDR3 is 11 residues long. The CDR3 protein is CASKGGNTQYF. The CDR3 region has the DNA TGCGCCAGCAAAGGGGGCAATACGCAGTATTTT.